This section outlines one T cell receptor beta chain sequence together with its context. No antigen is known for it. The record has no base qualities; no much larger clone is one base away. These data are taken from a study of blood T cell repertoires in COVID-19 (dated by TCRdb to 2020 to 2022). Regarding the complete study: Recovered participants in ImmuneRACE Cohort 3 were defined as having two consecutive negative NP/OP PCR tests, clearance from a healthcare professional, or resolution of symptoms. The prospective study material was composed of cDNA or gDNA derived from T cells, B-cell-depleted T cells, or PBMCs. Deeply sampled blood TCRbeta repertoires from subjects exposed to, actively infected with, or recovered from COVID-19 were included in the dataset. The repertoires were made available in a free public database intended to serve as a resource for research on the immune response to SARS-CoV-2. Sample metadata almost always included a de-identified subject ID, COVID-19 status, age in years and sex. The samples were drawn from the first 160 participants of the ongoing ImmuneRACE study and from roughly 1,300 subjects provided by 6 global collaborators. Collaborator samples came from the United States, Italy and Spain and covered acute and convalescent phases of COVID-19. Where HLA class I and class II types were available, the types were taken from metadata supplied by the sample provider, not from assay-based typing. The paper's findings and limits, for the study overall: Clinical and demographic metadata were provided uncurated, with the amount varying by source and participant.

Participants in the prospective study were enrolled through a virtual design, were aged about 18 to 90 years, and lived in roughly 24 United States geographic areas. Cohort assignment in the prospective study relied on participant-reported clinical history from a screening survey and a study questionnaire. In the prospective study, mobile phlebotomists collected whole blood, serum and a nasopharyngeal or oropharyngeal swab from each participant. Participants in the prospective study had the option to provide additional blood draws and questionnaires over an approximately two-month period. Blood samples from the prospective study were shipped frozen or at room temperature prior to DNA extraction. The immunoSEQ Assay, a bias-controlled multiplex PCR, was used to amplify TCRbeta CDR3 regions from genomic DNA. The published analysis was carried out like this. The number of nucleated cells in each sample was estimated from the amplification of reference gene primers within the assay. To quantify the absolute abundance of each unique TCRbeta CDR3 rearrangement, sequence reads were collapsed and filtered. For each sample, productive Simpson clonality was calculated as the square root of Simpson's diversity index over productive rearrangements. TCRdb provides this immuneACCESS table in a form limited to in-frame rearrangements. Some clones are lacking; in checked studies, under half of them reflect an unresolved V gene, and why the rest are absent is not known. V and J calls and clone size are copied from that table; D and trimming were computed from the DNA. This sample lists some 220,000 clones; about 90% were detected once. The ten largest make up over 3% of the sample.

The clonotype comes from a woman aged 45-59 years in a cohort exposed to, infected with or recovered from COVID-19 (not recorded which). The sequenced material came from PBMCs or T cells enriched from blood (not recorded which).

The nucleotide sequence is given as TGTGCCAGCAGTTTACCCGGCCAGGCCCTCACTGATTACTCTGGAAACACCATATATTTT. The encoded protein is CASSLPGQALTDYSGNTIYF. The rearranged segments are TRBV28 and TRBJ1-3, with the D gene call left open. The germline V gene provides CDR1 MDHEN and CDR2 SYDVKM. The trim is 2 bases for V and 0 bases for J, with a gap of 23 bases between the germline ends. From the cysteine up to the phenylalanine, the CDR3 has a length of 20 residues. Here the CDR3 DNA is all that survives: 60 bases in frame from base 1.